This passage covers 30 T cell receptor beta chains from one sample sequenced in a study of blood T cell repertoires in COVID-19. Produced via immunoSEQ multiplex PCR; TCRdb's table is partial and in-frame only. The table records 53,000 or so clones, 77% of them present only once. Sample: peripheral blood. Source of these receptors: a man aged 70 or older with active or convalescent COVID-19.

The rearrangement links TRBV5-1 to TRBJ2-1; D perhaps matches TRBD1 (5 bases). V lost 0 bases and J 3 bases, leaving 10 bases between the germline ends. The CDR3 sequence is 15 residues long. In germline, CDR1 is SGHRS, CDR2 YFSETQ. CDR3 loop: CASSLGGYLYNEQFF. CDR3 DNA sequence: TGCGCCAGCAGCTTGGGGGGCTACCTCTACAATGAGCAGTTCTTC. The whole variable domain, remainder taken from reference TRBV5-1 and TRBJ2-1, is KAGVTQTPRYLIKTRGQQVTLSCSPISGHRSVSWYQQTPGQGLQFLFEYFSETQRNKGNFPGRFSGRQFSNSRSEMNVSTLELGDSALYLCASSLGGYLYNEQFFGPGTRLTVL.

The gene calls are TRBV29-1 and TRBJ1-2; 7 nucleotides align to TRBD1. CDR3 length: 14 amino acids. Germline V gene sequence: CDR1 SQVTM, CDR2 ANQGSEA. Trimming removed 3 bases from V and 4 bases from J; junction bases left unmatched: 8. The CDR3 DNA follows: TGCAGCGTTGATGGCCAGGGGGGCGGCTATGGCTACACCTTC. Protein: CSVDGQGGGYGYTF.

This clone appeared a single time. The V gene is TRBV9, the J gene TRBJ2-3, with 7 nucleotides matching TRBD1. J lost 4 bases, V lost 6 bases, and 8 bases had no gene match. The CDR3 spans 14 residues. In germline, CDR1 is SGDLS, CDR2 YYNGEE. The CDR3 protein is CASTLDRVPDTQYF. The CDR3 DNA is TGTGCCAGCACCCTTGACAGGGTCCCAGATACGCAGTATTTT.

This CDR3 reads CASRKTGGMTLGYTF. In DNA, the CDR3 is TGTGCCAGTAGGAAGACAGGGGGCATGACACTTGGCTACACCTTC. The V gene is TRBV19, the J gene TRBJ1-2; TRBD1 matches at 10 bases. Germline V gives CDR1 LNHDA, CDR2 SQIVND (reference sequence). The CDR3 is made up of 15 amino acids. V gave up 6 bases and J gave up 7 bases; unmatched junction bases: 11.

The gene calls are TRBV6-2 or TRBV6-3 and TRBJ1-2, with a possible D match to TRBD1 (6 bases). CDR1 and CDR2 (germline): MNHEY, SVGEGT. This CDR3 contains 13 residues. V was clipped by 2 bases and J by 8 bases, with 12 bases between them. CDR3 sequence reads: CASSYGGDNGYTF. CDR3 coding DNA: TGTGCCAGCAGTTACGGGGGCGACAACGGCTACACCTTC.

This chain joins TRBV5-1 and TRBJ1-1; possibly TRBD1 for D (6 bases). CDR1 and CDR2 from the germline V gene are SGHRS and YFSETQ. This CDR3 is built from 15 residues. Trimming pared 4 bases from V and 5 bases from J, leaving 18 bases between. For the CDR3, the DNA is TGCGCCAGCAGCCTTCAACCGGGTCAGGGGACTGAAGCTTTCTTT. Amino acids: CASSLQPGQGTEAFF.

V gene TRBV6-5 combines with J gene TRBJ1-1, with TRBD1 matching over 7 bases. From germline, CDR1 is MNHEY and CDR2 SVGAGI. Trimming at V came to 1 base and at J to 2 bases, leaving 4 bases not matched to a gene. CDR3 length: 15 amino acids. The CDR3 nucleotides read TGTGCCAGCAGTTACTTCAACAGGGGAAACACTGAAGCTTTCTTT. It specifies CASSYFNRGNTEAFF.

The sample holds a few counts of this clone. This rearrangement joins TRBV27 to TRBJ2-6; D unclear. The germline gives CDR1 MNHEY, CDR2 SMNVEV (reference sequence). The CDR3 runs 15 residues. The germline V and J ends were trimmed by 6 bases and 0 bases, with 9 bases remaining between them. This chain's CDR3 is CASSDGFSGANVLTF. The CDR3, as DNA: TGTGCCAGCAGCGACGGGTTCTCTGGGGCCAACGTCCTGACTTTC.

CDR3 in amino acids: CASSLVHPGGRRADTQYF. The DNA of the CDR3 is TGTGCCAGCAGCTTAGTGCATCCGGGGGGAAGAAGGGCAGATACGCAGTATTTT. The chain employs TRBV11-2 and TRBJ2-3; the match to TRBD2 covers 7 bases. With V trimmed by 1 base and J by 4 bases, 14 bases remained unmatched. CDR1 is SGHAT, CDR2 FQNNGV, per germline. This CDR3 region has 18 residues.

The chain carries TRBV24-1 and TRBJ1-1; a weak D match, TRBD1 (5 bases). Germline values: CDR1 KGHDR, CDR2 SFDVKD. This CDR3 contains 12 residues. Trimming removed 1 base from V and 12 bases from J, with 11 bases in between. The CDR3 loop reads CATSDFGGKTFF. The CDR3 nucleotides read TGTGCCACCAGTGATTTCGGGGGTAAAACTTTCTTT.

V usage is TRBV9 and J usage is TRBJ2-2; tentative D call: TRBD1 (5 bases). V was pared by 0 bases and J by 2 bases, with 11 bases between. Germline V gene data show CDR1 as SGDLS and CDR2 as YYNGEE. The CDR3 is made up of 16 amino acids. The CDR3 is CASSVEPGSNTGELFF. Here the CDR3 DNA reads TGTGCCAGCAGCGTAGAGCCAGGGTCCAACACCGGGGAGCTGTTTTTT.

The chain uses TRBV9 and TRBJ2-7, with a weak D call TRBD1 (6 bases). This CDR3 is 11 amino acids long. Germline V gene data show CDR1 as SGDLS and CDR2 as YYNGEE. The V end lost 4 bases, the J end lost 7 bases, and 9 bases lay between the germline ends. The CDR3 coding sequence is TGTGCCAGCAGCCGAGGGGGTGAGCAGTACTTC. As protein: CASSRGGEQYF.

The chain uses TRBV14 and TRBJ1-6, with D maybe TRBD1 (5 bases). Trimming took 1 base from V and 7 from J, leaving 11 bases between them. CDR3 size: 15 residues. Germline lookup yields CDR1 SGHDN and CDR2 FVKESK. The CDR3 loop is CASSQVTAQNSPLHF. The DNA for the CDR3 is TGTGCCAGCAGCCAAGTGACAGCACAGAATTCACCCCTCCACTTT.

The CDR3 nucleotides are TGTGCCTGGAGATATCCACAGGGGACAAACACCATATATTTT. Amino acid sequence: CAWRYPQGTNTIYF. This rearrangement joins TRBV30 to TRBJ1-3; 7 positions match TRBD1. The CDR3 length is 14 residues. The V gene's germline CDR1 is GTSNPN and CDR2 SVGIG (reference sequence). The trim removed 3 bases at V and 6 bases at J, leaving 8 bases unmatched.

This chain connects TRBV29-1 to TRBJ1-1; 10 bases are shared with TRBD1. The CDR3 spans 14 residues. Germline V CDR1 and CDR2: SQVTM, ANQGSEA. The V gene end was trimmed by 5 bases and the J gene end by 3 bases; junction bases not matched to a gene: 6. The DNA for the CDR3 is TGCAGCGTTACTAGGACAGGGGGATACACTGAAGCTTTCTTT. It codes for CSVTRTGGYTEAFF.

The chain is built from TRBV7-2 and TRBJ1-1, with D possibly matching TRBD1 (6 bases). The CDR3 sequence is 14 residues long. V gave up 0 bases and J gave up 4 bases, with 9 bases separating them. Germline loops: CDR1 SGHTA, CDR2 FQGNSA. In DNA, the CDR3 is TGTGCCAGCAGCTTAGCGGGCAGGGGCACTGAAGCTTTCTTT. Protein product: CASSLAGRGTEAFF.

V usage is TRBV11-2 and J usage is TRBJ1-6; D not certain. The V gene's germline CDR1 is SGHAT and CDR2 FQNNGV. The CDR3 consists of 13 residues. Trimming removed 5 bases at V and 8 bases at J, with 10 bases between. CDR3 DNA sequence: TGTGCCAGCAGCCCGGTACCTTATTCACCCCTCCACTTT. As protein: CASSPVPYSPLHF.

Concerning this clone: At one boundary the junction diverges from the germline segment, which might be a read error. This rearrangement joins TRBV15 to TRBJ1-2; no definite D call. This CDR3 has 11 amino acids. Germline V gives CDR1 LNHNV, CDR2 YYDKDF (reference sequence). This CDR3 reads CATSRDQVTLF. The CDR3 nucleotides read TGTGCCACCAGCAGAGATCAAGTTACTCTCTTC.

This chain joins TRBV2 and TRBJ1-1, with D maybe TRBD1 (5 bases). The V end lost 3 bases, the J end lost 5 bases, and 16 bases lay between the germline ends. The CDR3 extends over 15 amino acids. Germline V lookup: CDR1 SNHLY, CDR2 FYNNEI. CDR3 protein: CASSEGGALETEAFF. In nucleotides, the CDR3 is TGTGCCAGCAGTGAGGGAGGGGCCCTTGAGACTGAAGCTTTCTTT.

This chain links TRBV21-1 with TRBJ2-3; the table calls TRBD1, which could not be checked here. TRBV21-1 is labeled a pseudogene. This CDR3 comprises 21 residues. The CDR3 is CASSKARENQAGTGIQDTQYF. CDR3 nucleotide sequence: TGTGCCAGCAGCAAAGCGCGGGAGAATCAGGCGGGGACAGGGATCCAGGATACGCAGTATTTT.

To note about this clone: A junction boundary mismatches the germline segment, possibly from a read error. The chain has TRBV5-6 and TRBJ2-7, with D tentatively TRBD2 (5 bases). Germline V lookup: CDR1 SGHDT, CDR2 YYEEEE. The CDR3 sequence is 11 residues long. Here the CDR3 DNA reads TGTGCCAGCAGCCCCGGGGTAGGGTTAGACTTC. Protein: CASSPGVGLDF.

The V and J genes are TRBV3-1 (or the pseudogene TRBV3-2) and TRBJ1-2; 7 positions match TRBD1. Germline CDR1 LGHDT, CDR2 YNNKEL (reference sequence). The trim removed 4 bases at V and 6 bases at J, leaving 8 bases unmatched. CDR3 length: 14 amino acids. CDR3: CASSPTAGGNGYTF. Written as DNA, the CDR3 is TGTGCCAGCAGCCCCACCGCAGGGGGGAATGGCTACACCTTC.

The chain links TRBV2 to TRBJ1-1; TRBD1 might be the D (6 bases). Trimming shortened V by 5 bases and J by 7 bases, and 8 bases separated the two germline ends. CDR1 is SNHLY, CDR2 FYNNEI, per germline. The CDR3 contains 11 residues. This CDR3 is CASSRQVEAFF. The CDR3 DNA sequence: TGTGCCAGCAGTCGACAGGTTGAAGCTTTCTTT.

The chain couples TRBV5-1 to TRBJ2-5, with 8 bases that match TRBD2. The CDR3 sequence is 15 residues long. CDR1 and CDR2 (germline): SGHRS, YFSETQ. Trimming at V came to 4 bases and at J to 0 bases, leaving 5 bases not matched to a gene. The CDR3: CASSPGLEYQETQYF. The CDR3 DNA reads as TGCGCCAGCAGCCCGGGACTAGAGTACCAAGAGACCCAGTACTTC. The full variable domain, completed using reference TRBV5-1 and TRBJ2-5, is KAGVTQTPRYLIKTRGQQVTLSCSPISGHRSVSWYQQTPGQGLQFLFEYFSETQRNKGNFPGRFSGRQFSNSRSEMNVSTLELGDSALYLCASSPGLEYQETQYFGPGTRLLVL.

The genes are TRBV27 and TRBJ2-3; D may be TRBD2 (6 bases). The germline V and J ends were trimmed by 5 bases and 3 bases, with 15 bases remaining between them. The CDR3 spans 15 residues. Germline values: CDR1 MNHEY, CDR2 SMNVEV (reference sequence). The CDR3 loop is CASSLRRAGTDTQYF. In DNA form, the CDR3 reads TGTGCCAGCAGTCTAAGGAGGGCCGGAACAGATACGCAGTATTTT.

CDR3 region: CASSPGNNQPQHF. The CDR3 nucleotides read TGTGCCAGCAGTCCCGGGAACAATCAGCCCCAGCATTTT. The genes are TRBV12-3 or TRBV12-4 and TRBJ1-5; D is ambiguous. The V end lost 5 bases, the J end lost 3 bases, and 8 bases lay between the germline ends. The CDR3 extends over 13 amino acids.

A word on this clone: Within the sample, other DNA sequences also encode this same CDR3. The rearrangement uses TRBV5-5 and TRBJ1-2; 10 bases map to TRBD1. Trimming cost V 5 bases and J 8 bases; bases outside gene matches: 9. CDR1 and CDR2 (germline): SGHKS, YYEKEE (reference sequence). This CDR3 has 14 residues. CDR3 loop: CASSSGQGEGGYTF. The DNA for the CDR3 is TGTGCCAGCAGTTCTGGACAGGGGGAAGGGGGCTACACCTTC.

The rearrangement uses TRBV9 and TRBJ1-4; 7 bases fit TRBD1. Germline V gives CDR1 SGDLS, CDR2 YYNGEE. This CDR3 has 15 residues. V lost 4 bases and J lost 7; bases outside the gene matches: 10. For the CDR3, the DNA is TGTGCCAGCAGCTTCGGAGGGGGCGAGGGTGAAAAACTGTTTTTT. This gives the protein CASSFGGGEGEKLFF.

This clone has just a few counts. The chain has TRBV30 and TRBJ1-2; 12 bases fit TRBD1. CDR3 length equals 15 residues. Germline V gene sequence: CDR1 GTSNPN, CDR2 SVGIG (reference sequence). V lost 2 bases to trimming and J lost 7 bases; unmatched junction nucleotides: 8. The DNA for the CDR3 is TGTGCCTGGAGTCTGGGACAGGGGGCGGGAAGTGGCTACACCTTC. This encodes CAWSLGQGAGSGYTF. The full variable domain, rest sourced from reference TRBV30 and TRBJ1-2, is SQTIHQWPATLVQPVGSPLSLECTVEGTSNPNLYWYRQAAGRGLQLLFYSVGIGQISSEVPQNLSASRPQDRQFILSSKKLLLSDSGFYLCAWSLGQGAGSGYTFGSGTRLTVV.

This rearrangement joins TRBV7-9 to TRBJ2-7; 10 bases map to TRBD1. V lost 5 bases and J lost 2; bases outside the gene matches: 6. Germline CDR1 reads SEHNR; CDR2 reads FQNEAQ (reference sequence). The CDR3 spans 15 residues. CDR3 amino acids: CASSRDRGTTYEQYF. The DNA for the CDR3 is TGTGCCAGCAGCCGGGACAGGGGTACCACCTACGAGCAGTACTTC. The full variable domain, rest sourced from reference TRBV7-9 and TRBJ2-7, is DTGVSQNPRHKITKRGQNVTFRCDPISEHNRLYWYRQTLGQGPEFLTYFQNEAQLEKSRLLSDRFSAERPKGSFSTLEIQRTEQGDSAMYLCASSRDRGTTYEQYFGPGTRLTVT.